The 2 T cell receptor beta chains listed next were all sequenced from one sample in a study of T-cell reconstitution after alpha-beta-depleted transplantation in children. For TCRbeta, the library was prepared with unique molecular identifiers. In TCRdb, the PCR reads were re-called with MiXCR into one record per CDR3 protein. The sample has a few hundred thousand distinct CDR3 sequences; over 7.5% are singletons. Points from the study as a whole: Most T-cell counts and diversity one year after the transplant came from T cells that were newly produced.

No antigen is known for these receptors. The sample consisted of peripheral blood, taken 360 days after TCRalphabeta/CD19-depleted stem cell transplant. These receptors originate from a female patient aged 2-9 years who had a stem cell transplant for Fanconi anemia, so the T cells may come from the graft donor.

A few counts support this clonotype. The rearrangement uses TRBV18 and TRBJ2-1; the match to TRBD1 covers 8 bases. Germline lookup yields CDR1 KGHSH and CDR2 LQKENI. The CDR3 covers 15 residues. Trimming took 5 bases from V and 4 from J; bases not matched to a gene: 7. The CDR3 nucleotides are TGTGCCAGCTCATCGCCGACAGGGGTATACAATGAGCAGTTCTTC. This encodes CASSSPTGVYNEQFF.

The chain joins TRBV13 to TRBJ2-7; the D gene is possibly TRBD2 (6 bases). CDR3 length: 14 residues. V lost 2 bases, J lost 1 base, and 9 bases lay in between. Germline V CDR1 and CDR2: PRHDT, FYEKMQ (reference sequence). CDR3 amino acids: CASSLWGESYEQYF. CDR3 nucleotide sequence: TGTGCCAGCAGCTTATGGGGGGAATCCTACGAGCAGTACTTC.